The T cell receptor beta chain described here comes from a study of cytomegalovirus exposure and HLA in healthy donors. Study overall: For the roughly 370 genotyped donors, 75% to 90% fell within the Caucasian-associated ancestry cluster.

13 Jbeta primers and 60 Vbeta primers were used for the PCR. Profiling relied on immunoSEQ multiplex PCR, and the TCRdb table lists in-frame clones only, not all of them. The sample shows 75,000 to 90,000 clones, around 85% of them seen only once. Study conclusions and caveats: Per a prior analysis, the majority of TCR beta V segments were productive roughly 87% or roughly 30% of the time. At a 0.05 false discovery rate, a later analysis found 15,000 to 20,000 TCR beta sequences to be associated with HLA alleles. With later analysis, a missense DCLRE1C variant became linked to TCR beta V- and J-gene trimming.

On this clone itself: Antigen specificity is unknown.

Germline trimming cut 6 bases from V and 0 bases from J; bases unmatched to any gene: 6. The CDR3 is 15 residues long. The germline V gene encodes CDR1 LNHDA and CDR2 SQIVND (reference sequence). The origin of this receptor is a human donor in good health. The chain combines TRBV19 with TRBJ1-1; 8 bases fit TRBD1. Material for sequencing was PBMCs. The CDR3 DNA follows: TGTGCCAGTAGCAAGGACAGGGCTATGAACACTGAAGCTTTCTTT. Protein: CASSKDRAMNTEAFF.